This T cell receptor (beta chain) was sequenced in a study of T cell responses to AZD1222 COVID-19 vaccine. General study findings and limits: Donors were mostly white British, more females; clonal diversity possibly underestimated. With dominance at 160-218 and 743-854, vaccine-associated CD4 TCRs spanned spike.

As concerns this clone: The antigen remains unidentified.

With 1 base removed from V and 0 bases from J, the gap between germline ends came to 15 bases. The CDR3 extends over 17 amino acids. The germline gives CDR1 MDHEN, CDR2 SYDVKM. Assay: immunoSEQ multiplex PCR; the TCRdb copy retains only in-frame clones and omits some. The sample lists roughly 120,000 clones; around 94% were seen once. The specimen was peripheral blood, collected on day 0 of AZD1222 vaccination. This TCR was recovered from an adult in good health. The J gene is TRBJ1-1, the V gene TRBV28; unclear D gene. Written as DNA, the CDR3 is TGTGCCAGCAGTTTATTCCGGGGAAACCTGATGAACACTGAAGCTTTCTTT. It yields the protein CASSLFRGNLMNTEAFF.